The 20 T cell receptor beta chains in this list originate from one sample, sequenced in a study of T cells in Graves' hyperthyroidism and ophthalmopathy. Using RNA transcripts as the source, TCR beta CDR3 regions were amplified. A set of HTBI primers served as the primers for a first-round RT-PCR of the TCR CDR3. TCRdb re-derived calls from the multiplex PCR reads in MiXCR, one entry per CDR3 protein. This table holds about 330,000 distinct CDR3 sequences, roughly 13% found once. Material: blood. The receptors come from a woman aged 40-49 years with Graves' ophthalmopathy.

At least ten counts were recorded for this clonotype. The V call is TRBV29-1, the J call TRBJ2-4, with D tentatively TRBD2 (7 bases). V lost 2 bases to trimming and J lost 9 bases, with 14 bases between them. The length of the CDR3 is 13 residues. Germline V gene sequence: CDR1 SQVTM, CDR2 ANQGSEA. DNA of the CDR3: TGCAGCGTTGAAAGGGGGGGGGGGAGCATTCAGTACTTC. Its protein product is CSVERGGGSIQYF.

The chain recombines TRBV10-2 with TRBJ1-1; D not resolved. There are 14 residues in the CDR3. The germline V gene has CDR1 WSHSY and CDR2 SAAADI. Trimming pared 4 bases from V and 0 bases from J, leaving 9 bases between. The CDR3 coding sequence is TGCGCCAGCAGTGCTCCAGCAATGAACACTGAAGCTTTCTTT. Translating it yields CASSAPAMNTEAFF.

This clonotype was observed a single time. The J gene is TRBJ2-7, the V gene TRBV28; a possible D gene is TRBD2 (5 bases). There are 13 residues in the CDR3. The V end lost 5 bases, the J end lost 2 bases, and 10 bases lay between the germline ends. Germline V gene lookup returns CDR1 MDHEN and CDR2 SYDVKM. The DNA for the CDR3 is TGTGCCAGCAGTCTAGGACTCCCCTACGAGCAGTACTTC. Translating gives CASSLGLPYEQYF.

The rearrangement joins TRBV6-2 or TRBV6-3 to TRBJ1-1; D is perhaps TRBD1 (5 bases). The CDR3 runs to 15 residues. CDR1 and CDR2 (germline): MNHEY, SVGEGT. V gave up 2 bases and J gave up 0 bases, with 10 bases separating them. In DNA form, the CDR3 reads TGTGCCAGCAGTTACAATCGGGACCTGAACACTGAAGCTTTCTTT. Protein sequence: CASSYNRDLNTEAFF.

This clonotype was seen many times. J is TRBJ2-3 and V is TRBV28; D could derive from TRBD1 or TRBD2 (5 bases each). V was trimmed by 4 bases and J by 4 bases, leaving 12 bases between them. Germline CDR1 is MDHEN and CDR2 is SYDVKM. The CDR3 covers 14 residues. The CDR3 nucleotides read TGTGCCAGCAGTTCCCGGGACGGCGCAGATACGCAGTATTTT. It translates to CASSSRDGADTQYF.

This clonotype was picked up many times. This chain connects TRBV6-1 to TRBJ2-3; D may be TRBD1 or TRBD2 (6 bases each). The germline gives CDR1 MNHNS, CDR2 SASEGT. The germline V and J ends were trimmed by 6 bases and 6 bases, with 10 bases remaining between them. There are 12 residues in the CDR3. In nucleotides, the CDR3 is TGTGCCAGCAGATGGAGGGGGGATACGCAGTATTTT. It is translated as CASRWRGDTQYF.

This clonotype was detected ten times or more. V and J are TRBV11-2 and TRBJ2-5; D might be TRBD1 (6 bases). The V gene's germline CDR1 is SGHAT and CDR2 FQNNGV. This CDR3 has 14 residues. The V gene lost 5 bases and the J gene lost 5 bases, with 15 bases spanning the gap. CDR3 in DNA: TGTGCCAGCAGCCAACCACAGGGCCCCGAGACCCAGTACTTC. It specifies CASSQPQGPETQYF. Full variable domain (outside the CDR3, taken from reference TRBV11-2 and TRBJ2-5): EAGVAQSPRYKIIEKRQSVAFWCNPISGHATLYWYQQILGQGPKLLIQFQNNGVVDDSQLPKDRFSAERLKGVDSTLKIQPAKLEDSAVYLCASSQPQGPETQYFGPGTRLLVL.

CDR3 nucleotides: TGTGCCAGCAGCTCTTCAGGACTGGGGGATGAAAAACTGTTTTTT. It encodes CASSSSGLGDEKLFF. V gene TRBV5-4 combines with J gene TRBJ1-4, with TRBD1 as a possible D gene (5 bases). This CDR3 has 15 residues. CDR1 and CDR2 (germline): SGHNT, YYREEE (reference sequence). V dropped 3 bases and J dropped 6 bases, with 15 bases sitting between them.

This clonotype was recorded many times. The chain combines TRBV5-5 with TRBJ1-2; no definite D call. This CDR3 is built from 14 residues. V lost 0 bases to trimming and J lost 2 bases, with 8 bases between them. Germline loops: CDR1 SGHKS, CDR2 YYEKEE (reference sequence). CDR3 DNA: TGTGCCAGCAGCTTGGTAGAACAGAACTATGGCTACACCTTC. Its translation is CASSLVEQNYGYTF.

This clonotype was recorded many times. The chain has TRBV27 and TRBJ2-3; D gene unclear. This CDR3 contains 17 residues. CDR1 MNHEY and CDR2 SMNVEV come from the germline V gene (reference sequence). The V end was cut by 1 base, the J end by 1 base, with 15 bases between. In DNA form, the CDR3 reads TGTGCCAGCAGTTTATTTGGCCCTAAGGATGGCACAGATACGCAGTATTTT. Protein sequence: CASSLFGPKDGTDTQYF.

A few counts support this clonotype. The genes are TRBV3-1 and TRBJ2-2, with a tentative D call TRBD2 (5 bases). The CDR3 consists of 13 residues. Looked up from germline, CDR1 is LGHDT and CDR2 is YNNKEL (reference sequence). Trimming removed 4 bases at V and 5 bases at J, with 8 bases between. The CDR3 region is CASSLSVTGELFF. Written as DNA, the CDR3 is TGTGCCAGCAGCCTTAGCGTAACCGGGGAGCTGTTTTTT.

In this sample, this clonotype turned up many times. V and J are TRBV11-2 and TRBJ2-1; 13 bases line up with TRBD2. V trimming: 5 bases; J trimming: 0 bases; junction bases outside the gene matches: 10. The germline gives CDR1 SGHAT, CDR2 FQNNGV. CDR3 length equals 19 residues. The CDR3 sequence is CASSPRGTSGASSYNEQFF. As DNA, the CDR3 is TGTGCCAGCAGCCCCCGCGGGACTAGCGGGGCGAGCTCCTACAATGAGCAGTTCTTC.

This clonotype has just a few counts. The V gene is TRBV7-8, the J gene TRBJ2-1; 9 bases map to TRBD2. CDR3 length equals 19 residues. Germline loops: CDR1 SGHVS, CDR2 FQNEAQ. The ends lost 1 base at V and 8 bases at J; junction bases unmatched: 18. The DNA for the CDR3 is TGTGCCAGCAGCTTAGTCACGGCGCGGGGGGGCCTAATGGGCTATGAGCAGTTCTTC. It translates to CASSLVTARGGLMGYEQFF.

At least ten counts were recorded for this clonotype. The V and J genes are TRBV2 and TRBJ2-7; 9 bases map to TRBD2. From germline, CDR1 is SNHLY and CDR2 FYNNEI. CDR3 size: 14 residues. Trimming removed 7 bases from V and 7 bases from J; junction bases left unmatched: 11. The chain's CDR3 is CASKGGRVSWEQYF. CDR3 in DNA: TGTGCCAGCAAAGGCGGGAGGGTATCGTGGGAGCAGTACTTC.

There are many counts of this clonotype. The V call is TRBV27, the J call TRBJ2-7; perhaps D is TRBD1 or TRBD2 (5 bases each). CDR3 size: 16 residues. Looked up from germline, CDR1 is MNHEY and CDR2 is SMNVEV (reference sequence). Trimming pared 2 bases from V and 3 bases from J, leaving 17 bases between. CDR3 DNA: TGTGCCAGCAGTTTACTAGGGGACCCTTGTATCTACGAGCAGTACTTC. Translated, it gives CASSLLGDPCIYEQYF.

The chain employs TRBV6-5 and TRBJ2-3, with 11 bases identical to TRBD2. V shed 5 bases and J 1 base; nucleotides not matched to a gene: 5. The CDR3 contains 16 residues. CDR1 and CDR2 (germline): MNHEY, SVGAGI. The CDR3 is CASSHLTSGGTDTQYF. The CDR3 bases are TGTGCCAGCAGTCACCTGACTAGCGGGGGCACAGATACGCAGTATTTT.

This clonotype was observed a handful of times. The J gene is TRBJ1-2, the V gene TRBV7-9; 8 nucleotides agree with TRBD1. V lost 4 bases to trimming and J lost 8 bases; unmatched junction nucleotides: 6. The germline CDR1 and CDR2 sequences are SEHNR and FQNEAQ (reference sequence). This CDR3 is 13 amino acids long. The CDR3 sequence: CASSSGQGWGYTF. The DNA for the CDR3 is TGTGCCAGCAGCTCTGGACAGGGCTGGGGCTACACCTTC.

There are many counts of this clonotype. V usage is TRBV10-2 and J usage is TRBJ2-1; possible D gene TRBD2, 6 bases. The CDR3 covers 14 residues. V was clipped by 5 bases and J by 6 bases, with 14 bases between them. CDR1 is WSHSY, CDR2 SAAADI, per germline. The CDR3 DNA reads TGCGCCAGCAGTCGGGACGGGAGTTTCAATGAGCAGTTCTTC. Encoded protein: CASSRDGSFNEQFF.

This clonotype showed up just a few times. J is TRBJ1-1 and V is TRBV29-1, with TRBD1 matching over 8 bases. From germline, CDR1 is SQVTM and CDR2 ANQGSEA. J gave up 4 bases and V 8 bases, and 6 bases lay outside the gene matches. The CDR3 extends over 12 amino acids. CDR3 protein: CSFRGPGTEAFF. The CDR3 DNA sequence: TGCAGCTTCAGGGGGCCCGGCACTGAAGCTTTCTTT.

In this sample, this clonotype turned up many times. The chain carries TRBV12-5 and TRBJ2-1; weak D call: TRBD2 (6 bases). The ends were cut back, 5 bases at V and 3 bases at J, with 20 bases in the middle. The length of the CDR3 is 17 residues. CDR1 is LGHNT and CDR2 is FRNRAP in the germline V gene. CDR3 nucleotides: TGTGCTAGTGGTCTGAGCACTGGGCTAGCGCACTACAATGAGCAGTTCTTC. As protein: CASGLSTGLAHYNEQFF.